The 28 T cell receptor beta chains below were found in one sample sequenced in a study of radiotherapy plus CTLA-4 blockade in lung cancer. Using immunoSEQ multiplex PCR, the repertoire was profiled, and TCRdb retains in-frame clones only, with some absent. The sample includes tens of thousands of clones, around three quarters of them seen just once. Source: peripheral blood, taken from a patient treated with radiotherapy plus ipilimumab. The receptors derive from a human donor with non-small cell lung cancer who had a complete response to radiotherapy plus ipilimumab.

V and J are TRBV19 and TRBJ1-4; 8 bases match TRBD1. V gave up 8 bases and J gave up 8 bases; unmatched junction bases: 7. This CDR3 is built from 13 residues. The germline V gene encodes CDR1 LNHDA and CDR2 SQIVND (reference sequence). The DNA for the CDR3 is TGTGCCAGTCAGACAGGGGTTGGAGAAAAACTGTTTTTT. It yields the protein CASQTGVGEKLFF.

This chain connects TRBV5-1 to TRBJ1-5; TRBD1 is a possible D gene (6 bases). This CDR3 comprises 15 residues. The V gene lost 0 bases and the J gene lost 7 bases, with 14 bases spanning the gap. Germline CDR1 reads SGHRS; CDR2 reads YFSETQ. Here the CDR3 DNA reads TGCGCCAGCAGCTTGGAAGGACAGCGAACCCAGCCCCAGCATTTT. Translated, it gives CASSLEGQRTQPQHF.

V usage is TRBV7-9 and J usage is TRBJ2-7; 8 bases align to TRBD1. After removal of 6 bases from V and 3 bases from J, the junction contained 10 bases not matched to a gene. The germline CDR1 and CDR2 sequences are SEHNR and FQNEAQ (reference sequence). The CDR3 runs 15 residues. CDR3 coding DNA: TGTGCCAGCAGTTCTACGACAGGGGAAGGCTACGAGCAGTACTTC. Translated, it gives CASSSTTGEGYEQYF.

V and J are TRBV30 and TRBJ2-7; 8 nucleotides line up with TRBD1. Germline CDR1 GTSNPN, CDR2 SVGIG (reference sequence). J lost 3 bases, V lost 2 bases, and 9 bases had no gene match. CDR3 length: 15 amino acids. The DNA for the CDR3 is TGTGCCTGGAGTACCGGCAGGGGGCGCTTCTACGAGCAGTACGTC. It translates to CAWSTGRGRFYEQYV.

This chain connects TRBV5-1 to TRBJ2-5; 11 bases agree with TRBD2. The J call may be faulty, since TRBJ2-7 better matches the DNA end. The CDR3 loop spans 16 amino acids. Germline lookup yields CDR1 SGHRS and CDR2 YFSETQ. This CDR3 reads CASSPLAGGTSYEQYF. The CDR3 DNA is TGCGCCAGCAGCCCTCTAGCGGGGGGTACATCCTACGAGCAGTACTTC.

This clone was seen ten or more times. This chain links TRBV19 with TRBJ1-5, with D unresolved. The CDR3 length is 11 residues. Between the trimmed V and J ends, which lost 5 bases and 7 bases, there was a span of 6 bases. Germline CDR1 is LNHDA and CDR2 is SQIVND (reference sequence). CDR3 nucleotides: TGTGCCAGTAGTTTCGAACAGCCCCAGCATTTT. As protein: CASSFEQPQHF. The variable domain in full, completed from reference TRBV19 and TRBJ1-5, reads DGGITQSPKYLFRKEGQNVTLSCEQNLNHDAMYWYRQDPGQGLRLIYYSQIVNDFQKGDIAEGYSVSREKKESFPLTVTSAQKNPTAFYLCASSFEQPQHFGDGTRLSIL.

This clone showed up just once. V is TRBV29-1 and J is TRBJ1-4; a possible D gene is TRBD1 (6 bases). The V and J ends lost 1 base and 6 bases respectively, with 12 bases between them. The germline V gene has CDR1 SQVTM and CDR2 ANQGSEA. This CDR3 spans 14 amino acids. The CDR3 coding sequence is TGCAGCGTTGAAGTTGGGGGGCGGGATGAAAAACTGTTTTTT. Amino acids: CSVEVGGRDEKLFF.

This clone was seen a handful of times. V usage is TRBV19 and J usage is TRBJ1-1, with TRBD1 matching over 7 bases. The germline gives CDR1 LNHDA, CDR2 SQIVND (reference sequence). CDR3 size: 13 residues. V trimming: 4 bases; J trimming: 4 bases; junction bases outside the gene matches: 3. The CDR3, as DNA: TGTGCCAGTAGTACGCAGGGGGGCACTGAAGCTTTCTTT. This translates into CASSTQGGTEAFF.

The gene calls are TRBV11-2 and TRBJ1-2; 8 positions agree with TRBD1. The CDR3 runs to 14 residues. Germline V CDR1 and CDR2: SGHAT, FQNNGV. The junction had 10 bases not matched to a gene; V was cut back by 6 bases and J by 7 bases. In DNA form, the CDR3 reads TGTGCCAGCAGTTCACAGGGGGAATGGAGTGGCTACACCTTC. Protein sequence: CASSSQGEWSGYTF.

The rearrangement links TRBV19 to TRBJ1-3; D not certain. From germline, CDR1 is LNHDA and CDR2 SQIVND (reference sequence). There are 16 residues in the CDR3. Trimming took off 7 bases at V and 1 base at J, with 17 bases between the two ends. The CDR3 bases are TGTGCCAGTAAGGCGGGCAGCATAATGTCTGGAAACACCATATATTTT. Translated: CASKAGSIMSGNTIYF.

A note on this clone: The junction shows a germline mismatch at one end, possibly a read error. This chain joins TRBV7-7 and TRBJ2-7, with a tentative D call TRBD1 (6 bases). Germline loops: CDR1 SSHAT, CDR2 FNYEAQ (reference sequence). This CDR3 has 12 amino acids. The CDR3 reads CASSQGLGEQYF. For the CDR3, the DNA is TGTGCTAGCAGCCAGGGGTTGGGCGAGCAGTACTTC.

Remarks on this clone: This CDR3 is also generated by other DNA sequences in the sample. This rearrangement joins TRBV4-1 to TRBJ1-5; D is uncertain. V was pared by 1 base and J by 5 bases, with 3 bases between. The CDR3 totals 12 residues. Germline CDR1 and CDR2: MGHRA and YSYEKL. The CDR3 here is CASSQGDQPQHF. The CDR3, as DNA: TGCGCCAGCAGCCAAGGGGATCAGCCCCAGCATTTT.

The sample holds a few counts of this clone. The rearrangement links TRBV6-6 to TRBJ1-5; TRBD1 matches at 9 bases. Looked up from germline, CDR1 is MNHNY and CDR2 is SVGAGI (reference sequence). There are 15 residues in the CDR3. J was trimmed by 5 bases and V by 6 bases; bases with no gene match: 8. DNA of the CDR3: TGTGCCAGCAGCTTTACAGGGGGCATCGATCAGCCCCAGCATTTT. It translates to CASSFTGGIDQPQHF.

This chain links TRBV30 with TRBJ1-4, with D unresolved. Germline assignment: CDR1 GTSNPN and CDR2 SVGIG (reference sequence). This CDR3 contains 13 residues. Between the trimmed V and J ends, which lost 3 bases and 4 bases, there was a span of 9 bases. CDR3 in amino acids: CAWRDGFNEKLFF. The CDR3, as DNA: TGTGCCTGGAGGGACGGATTTAATGAAAAACTGTTTTTT.

The chain has TRBV28 and TRBJ2-4; D possibly uses TRBD1 or TRBD2 (6 bases each). The V and J ends lost 3 bases and 0 bases respectively, with 15 bases between them. Germline CDR1 reads MDHEN; CDR2 reads SYDVKM. This CDR3 has 17 amino acids. The CDR3 spells CASSFIGGEVAKNIQYF. The CDR3 DNA sequence: TGTGCCAGCAGTTTCATCGGGGGCGAGGTAGCCAAAAACATTCAGTACTTC. Full variable domain (remainder filled in from reference TRBV28 and TRBJ2-4): DVKVTQSSRYLVKRTGEKVFLECVQDMDHENMFWYRQDPGLGLRLIYFSYDVKMKEKGDIPEGYSVSREKKERFSLILESASTNQTSMYLCASSFIGGEVAKNIQYFGAGTRLSVL.

V and J are TRBV30 and TRBJ2-2; D might be TRBD1 or TRBD2, each matching 5 bases. The CDR3 runs 11 residues. V was cut by 3 bases and J by 6 bases, with 5 bases left in between. Per germline, CDR1 GTSNPN and CDR2 SVGIG (reference sequence). This CDR3 is CAWRGAGELFF. For the CDR3, the DNA is TGTGCCTGGAGGGGGGCCGGGGAGCTGTTTTTT.

This chain joins TRBV14 and TRBJ1-2, with D maybe TRBD1 (6 bases). The germline V gene has CDR1 SGHDN and CDR2 FVKESK. With 4 bases removed from V and 8 bases from J, the gap between germline ends came to 14 bases. The CDR3 is 13 amino acids. CDR3 in DNA: TGTGCCAGCAGCCCCACAGGGCAAAGAGGCTACACCTTC. Translation: CASSPTGQRGYTF.

The CDR3: CSASGSGEQYF. In nucleotides, the CDR3 is TGCAGTGCTAGTGGGTCGGGAGAGCAGTACTTC. The genes are TRBV20-1 and TRBJ2-7; possibly TRBD2 for D (5 bases). CDR1 and CDR2 (germline): DFQATT, SNEGSKA (reference sequence). The CDR3 is 11 residues long. Trimming removed 3 bases from V and 7 bases from J, with 10 bases in between.

This clone was seen just once. The V gene is TRBV6-1, the J gene TRBJ2-1, with 7 bases identical to TRBD1. CDR3 length: 15 residues. Germline V lookup: CDR1 MNHNS, CDR2 SASEGT. The V segment lost 9 bases and the J segment 0 bases; nucleotides outside the gene matches: 8. The CDR3 nucleotides read TGTGCCAGTGAAGGGGGCTATAGCTCCTACAATGAGCAGTTCTTC. Residues: CASEGGYSSYNEQFF.

This CDR3 is CASSPPTLDQQYF. For the CDR3, the DNA is TGTGCCAGCAGCCCCCCAACCCTGGACCAGCAGTACTTC. The chain combines TRBV9 with TRBJ2-7, with D hard to call. The germline CDR1 and CDR2 sequences are SGDLS and YYNGEE. The CDR3 runs to 13 residues. Deletions cut 4 bases from V and 8 bases from J, with 16 bases between. The full variable domain, with the rest looked up from reference TRBV9 and TRBJ2-7, is DSGVTQTPKHLITATGQRVTLRCSPRSGDLSVYWYQQSLDQGLQFLIQYYNGEERAKGNILERFSAQQFPDLHSELNLSSLELGDSALYFCASSPPTLDQQYFGPGTRLTVT.

This clone has just a few counts. The genes are TRBV7-9 and TRBJ1-2; TRBD1 matches at 8 bases. Germline lookup yields CDR1 SEHNR and CDR2 FQNEAQ (reference sequence). The J segment lost 5 bases and the V segment lost 5 bases, leaving 7 bases of the junction unmatched. The CDR3 totals 14 residues. The CDR3 DNA reads as TGTGCCAGCAGCAGAAGGGGACAGGAGTATGGCTACACCTTC. Its protein is CASSRRGQEYGYTF.

This chain connects TRBV5-1 to TRBJ1-1; 9 nucleotides match TRBD1. The germline V gene encodes CDR1 SGHRS and CDR2 YFSETQ. This CDR3 is built from 14 residues. Unmatched junction bases numbered 7, after V lost 5 bases and J lost 5 bases. In nucleotides, the CDR3 is TGCGCCAGCAGTGAACAGGGGGCAGGTACTGAAGCTTTCTTT. Amino acid sequence: CASSEQGAGTEAFF.

The chain links TRBV12-5 to TRBJ1-5; D unclear. Trimming stripped 3 bases from V and 3 bases from J, with 15 bases between. The germline gives CDR1 LGHNT, CDR2 FRNRAP. This CDR3 is built from 16 residues. The CDR3 DNA reads as TGTGCTAGTGGTTTTATCTCAAGAAGGGACAATCAGCCCCAGCATTTT. It yields the protein CASGFISRRDNQPQHF.

The J gene is TRBJ1-1, the V gene TRBV4-3, with D perhaps TRBD1 (5 bases). The germline V gene has CDR1 LGHNA and CDR2 YSLEER. The CDR3 contains 17 residues. Trimming pared 0 bases from V and 2 bases from J, leaving 16 bases between. Here the CDR3 DNA reads TGCGCCAGCAGCCAAGAGACCCCCCGACAGTACAACACTGAAGCTTTCTTT. This encodes CASSQETPRQYNTEAFF.

A note on this clone: The germline gene is not matched at one end of the junction; a read error may be the cause. Distinct nucleotide sequences in the sample also encode this CDR3. The V gene is TRBV19, the J gene TRBJ2-5; 8 bases are shared with TRBD1. The CDR3 spans 15 residues. The germline gives CDR1 LNHDA, CDR2 SQIVND (reference sequence). CDR3 amino acids: CASSIDRGYQETQYF. As DNA, the CDR3 is TGTGCCAGCAGTATCGACAGGGGTTACCAAGAGACCCAGTACTTC.

This clone appeared a few times. V gene TRBV6-1 combines with J gene TRBJ1-2; D unclear. Trimming shortened V by 0 bases and J by 8 bases, and 13 bases separated the two germline ends. The CDR3 consists of 14 residues. Germline loops: CDR1 MNHNS, CDR2 SASEGT. CDR3 DNA sequence: TGTGCCAGCAGTGAAGCGAGCACCCCGGCCGGCTACACCTTC. Residues: CASSEASTPAGYTF.

The chain uses TRBV5-1 and TRBJ2-1; D could derive from TRBD1 or TRBD2 (5 bases each). V was cut by 4 bases and J by 6 bases, with 20 bases left in between. The CDR3 length is 16 residues. Germline V lookup: CDR1 SGHRS, CDR2 YFSETQ. The CDR3 reads CASSLGTGASGNEQFF. The CDR3 DNA reads as TGCGCCAGCAGCCTGGGAACCGGGGCCTCCGGCAATGAGCAGTTCTTC.

The V and J genes are TRBV15 and TRBJ1-5; maybe TRBD1 (6 bases). CDR3 length: 15 residues. V lost 4 bases and J 7 bases, leaving 17 bases between the germline ends. The V gene's germline CDR1 is LNHNV and CDR2 YYDKDF (reference sequence). CDR3 sequence: CATSILAGGRQPQHF. The CDR3 DNA sequence: TGTGCCACCAGCATCCTGGCGGGGGGCAGGCAGCCCCAGCATTTT.